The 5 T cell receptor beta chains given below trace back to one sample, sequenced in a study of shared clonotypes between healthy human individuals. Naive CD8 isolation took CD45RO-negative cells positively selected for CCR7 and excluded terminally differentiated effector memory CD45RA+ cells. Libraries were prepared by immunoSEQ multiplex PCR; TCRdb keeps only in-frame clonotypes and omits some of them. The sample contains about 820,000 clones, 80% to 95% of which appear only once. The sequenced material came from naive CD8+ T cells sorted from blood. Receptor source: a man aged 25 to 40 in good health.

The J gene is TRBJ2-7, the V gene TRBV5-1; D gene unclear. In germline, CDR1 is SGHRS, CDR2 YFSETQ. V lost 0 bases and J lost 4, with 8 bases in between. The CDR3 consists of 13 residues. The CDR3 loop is CASSLGIAYEQYF. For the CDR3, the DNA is TGCGCCAGCAGCTTGGGAATAGCTTACGAGCAGTACTTC.

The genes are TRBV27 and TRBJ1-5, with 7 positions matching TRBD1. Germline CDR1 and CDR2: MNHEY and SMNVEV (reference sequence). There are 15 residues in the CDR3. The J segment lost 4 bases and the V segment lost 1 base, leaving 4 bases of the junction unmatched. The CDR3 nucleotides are TGTGCCAGCAGTTTATTGACAGGGAAGAATCAGCCCCAGCATTTT. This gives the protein CASSLLTGKNQPQHF.

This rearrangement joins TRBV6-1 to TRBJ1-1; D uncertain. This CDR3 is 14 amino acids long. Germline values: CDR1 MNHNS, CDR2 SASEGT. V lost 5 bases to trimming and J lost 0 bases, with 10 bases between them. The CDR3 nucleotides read TGTGCCAGCAGTTCTTTTATTATGAACACTGAAGCTTTCTTT. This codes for CASSSFIMNTEAFF.

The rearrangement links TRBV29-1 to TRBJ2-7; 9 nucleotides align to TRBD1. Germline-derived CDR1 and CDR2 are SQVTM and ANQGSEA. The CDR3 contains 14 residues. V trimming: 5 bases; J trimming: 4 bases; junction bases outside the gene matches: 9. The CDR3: CSVKGGQGVYEQYF. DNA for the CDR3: TGCAGCGTTAAGGGGGGACAGGGAGTATACGAGCAGTACTTC.

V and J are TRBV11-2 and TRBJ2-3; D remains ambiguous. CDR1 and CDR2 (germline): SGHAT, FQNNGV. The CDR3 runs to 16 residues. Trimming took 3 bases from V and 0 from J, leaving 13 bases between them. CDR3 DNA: TGTGCCAGCAGCTTGTTCCCACCCCCGAGCACAGATACGCAGTATTTT. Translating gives CASSLFPPPSTDTQYF.